The rows below give T cell receptor beta chains drawn from one sample of a study of T-cell reconstitution after alpha-beta-depleted transplantation in children. TCRdb reprocessed the PCR reads with MiXCR, giving one entry per CDR3 protein. This table holds some 830,000 distinct CDR3 sequences, around 17% found once. The sample in question was PBMCs, mostly from graft donor cells, obtained 360 days after TCRalphabeta/CD19-depleted stem cell transplant. These receptors all come from a male patient between 5 and 17 years old who had a stem cell transplant for acute lymphoblastic leukemia, so the T cells may come from the graft donor. The CDR3 runs from the conserved cysteine through the conserved F or W. Fields, in order: J gene, clone size, D gene, V gene, CDR3 protein, CDR3 DNA. The D gene is left open where the match is weak. The size of a clone is reported for some rows only, either as once, few or many, or as a class for expanded clones.

>TRBJ2-7|NA|NA|TRBV5-6
CASSHTGSDEQYF
TGTGCCAGCAGCCATACAGGGAGCGACGAGCAGTACTTC
>TRBJ2-7|few|NA|TRBV12-3/TRBV12-4
CASSLGILQYF
TGTGCCAGCAGCCTAGGTATTCTGCAGTACTTC
>TRBJ2-7|NA|NA|TRBV15
CATSRSGTGSSQYF
TGTGCCACCAGCAGATCGGGGACCGGCTCTTCACAGTACTTC
>TRBJ1-1|many|NA|TRBV25-1
CASSDSGTLDTEAFF
TGTGCCAGCAGTGATTCCGGGACACTAGACACTGAAGCTTTCTTT
>TRBJ2-7|NA|NA|TRBV13
CASSSRSRGYEQYF
TGTGCCAGCAGCTCCCGTTCCAGGGGCTACGAGCAGTACTTC
>TRBJ2-4|few|NA|TRBV3-1
CASSQEGPLGGIQYF
TGTGCCAGCAGCCAAGAAGGTCCCTTAGGAGGCATTCAGTACTTC
>TRBJ2-7|many|TRBD2|TRBV5-1
CASSSPTSGRYYEQYF
TGCGCCAGCAGCTCCCCAACTAGCGGGAGATACTACGAGCAGTACTTC
>TRBJ2-5|NA|TRBD1|TRBV7-8
CASSPTGTGVQETQYF
TGTGCCAGCAGTCCAACCGGGACAGGTGTCCAAGAGACCCAGTACTTC
>TRBJ2-5|NA|NA|TRBV27
CASILGETQYF
TGTGCCAGCATTCTCGGAGAGACCCAGTACTTC
>TRBJ2-5|NA|TRBD2|TRBV19
CATLWTSQETQYF
TGTGCCACCCTCTGGACTAGCCAAGAGACCCAGTACTTC
>TRBJ1-1|NA|NA|TRBV5-6
CASSFSGDAFF
TGTGCCAGCAGCTTTTCCGGGGATGCTTTCTTT
>TRBJ2-3|many|NA|TRBV24-1
CATSDKTGTPTDTQYF
TGTGCCACCAGTGACAAGACCGGGACACCCACAGATACGCAGTATTTT
>TRBJ1-2|NA|NA|TRBV5-1
CASRTATNYGYTF
TGCGCCAGCAGGACCGCAACTAACTATGGCTACACCTTC
>TRBJ1-6|NA|NA|TRBV4-1
CASSQMAGNSPLHF
TGCGCCAGCAGCCAAATGGCGGGGAATTCACCCCTCCACTTT
>TRBJ2-7|NA|TRBD2|TRBV6-2/TRBV6-3
CASSHGVLGLAVQYF
TGTGCCAGCAGCCACGGAGTCTTGGGACTAGCGGTGCAGTACTTC
>TRBJ1-1|NA|NA|TRBV19
CASSDRQNTEAFF
TGTGCCAGTAGTGACAGGCAGAACACTGAAGCTTTCTTT
>TRBJ1-6|NA|NA|TRBV4-3
CASSLRQVSYNSPLHF
TGCGCCAGCAGCCTCCGACAGGTCTCCTATAATTCACCCCTCCACTTT
>TRBJ2-2|few|TRBD2|TRBV5-1
CASSLELSGGLFF
TGCGCCAGCAGCTTGGAACTATCGGGAGGGCTGTTTTTT
>TRBJ1-1|NA|NA|TRBV29-1
CSHRTENTEAFF
TGCAGCCACCGGACGGAGAACACTGAAGCTTTCTTT
>TRBJ2-2|few|NA|TRBV5-1
CASSLDGGAGELFF
TGCGCCAGCAGCTTGGATGGCGGGGCCGGGGAGCTGTTTTTT
>TRBJ1-6|NA|NA|TRBV20-1
CSAPPSPNSPLHF
TGCAGTGCCCCCCCCTCCCCCAATTCACCCCTCCACTTT
>TRBJ2-5|NA|NA|TRBV5-5
CASSSGVGGGQETQYF
TGTGCCAGCAGCTCAGGCGTCGGTGGAGGGCAAGAGACCCAGTACTTC
>TRBJ1-2|NA|TRBD1|TRBV3-1
CASSGAGGGYTF
TGTGCCAGCAGCGGCGCAGGGGGTGGCTACACCTTC
>TRBJ2-7|many|NA|TRBV6-2/TRBV6-3
CASSYVRLLEQYF
TGTGCCAGCAGTTACGTCCGGTTACTCGAGCAGTACTTC
>TRBJ1-6|NA|TRBD1|TRBV12-3/TRBV12-4
CASSSGTANSPLHF
TGTGCCAGCAGCTCCGGGACAGCTAATTCACCCCTCCACTTT
>TRBJ2-1|NA|TRBD2|TRBV6-1
CASTLNRAGEGHEQFF
TGTGCCAGCACCCTTAACCGGGCGGGAGAGGGCCATGAGCAGTTCTTC
>TRBJ2-2|few|TRBD2|TRBV12-3/TRBV12-4
CAGQRDANTGELFF
TGTGCCGGCCAGCGGGACGCGAACACCGGGGAGCTGTTTTTT
>TRBJ2-7|NA|TRBD2|TRBV3-1
CASSQDLSLAGAYEQYF
TGTGCCAGCAGCCAAGATCTAAGTCTAGCGGGGGCCTACGAGCAGTACTTC
>TRBJ2-7|NA|NA|TRBV14
CASSSGGIADGSHEQYF
TGTGCCAGCAGCTCAGGGGGTATAGCGGATGGTTCTCACGAGCAGTACTTC
>TRBJ2-5|NA|NA|TRBV15
CATSRGQGETQYF
TGTGCCACCAGCAGAGGTCAGGGAGAGACCCAGTACTTC
>TRBJ1-5|NA|NA|TRBV7-6
CASSLEAGVNQPQHF
TGTGCCAGCAGCTTAGAGGCAGGGGTCAATCAGCCCCAGCATTTT
>TRBJ2-2|few|TRBD2|TRBV7-6
CASSLGTSGTTGELFF
TGTGCCAGCAGCTTAGGGACTAGCGGAACCACCGGGGAGCTGTTTTTT
>TRBJ2-6|few|NA|TRBV6-4
CASSAEGYRAGANVLTF
TGTGCCAGCAGTGCCGAAGGTTATCGGGCTGGGGCCAACGTCCTGACTTTC
>TRBJ1-1|few|TRBD1|TRBV14
CASSQDPRGRRNTEAFF
TGTGCCAGCAGCCAAGATCCCAGGGGGCGAAGGAACACTGAAGCTTTCTTT
>TRBJ2-1|few|NA|TRBV11-1
CASSLLTRNEQFF
TGTGCCAGCAGCTTACTGACCCGAAATGAGCAGTTCTTC
>TRBJ2-5|once|TRBD2|TRBV3-1
CASSQGTGLARETQYF
TGTGCCAGCAGCCAAGGAACGGGACTAGCGAGGGAGACCCAGTACTTC
>TRBJ2-5|NA|NA|TRBV12-3/TRBV12-4
CASSSLEGRETQYF
TGTGCCAGCAGTTCCCTTGAGGGTCGAGAGACCCAGTACTTC
>TRBJ2-1|NA|NA|TRBV4-2
CASSQPWESYNEQFF
TGTGCCAGCAGCCAACCTTGGGAGTCCTACAATGAGCAGTTCTTC
>TRBJ2-2|few|NA|TRBV20-1
CSARGIYGRGTGELFF
TGCAGTGCTAGAGGAATTTACGGGAGAGGTACCGGGGAGCTGTTTTTT
>TRBJ2-7|NA|NA|TRBV27
CASSSKSDYEQYF
TGTGCCAGCAGTTCAAAATCCGACTACGAGCAGTACTTC
>TRBJ2-5|NA|NA|TRBV6-5
CASSHPGSGARMGETQYF
TGTGCCAGCAGTCACCCAGGTTCAGGGGCTAGGATGGGAGAGACCCAGTACTTC
>TRBJ2-5|many|NA|TRBV5-1
CASSLEGRETQYF
TGCGCCAGCAGCTTGGAAGGGAGAGAGACCCAGTACTTC
>TRBJ1-1|NA|NA|TRBV4-1
CASSQFTGNTEAFF
TGCGCCAGCAGCCAGTTTACAGGGAACACTGAAGCTTTCTTT
>TRBJ1-4|NA|NA|TRBV15
CATAIVGEKLFF
TGTGCCACCGCGATCGTCGGAGAAAAACTGTTTTTT
>TRBJ2-1|many|NA|TRBV27
CASSLRIATYNEQFF
TGTGCCAGCAGTTTAAGAATAGCGACCTACAATGAGCAGTTCTTC
>TRBJ1-1|few|TRBD1|TRBV12-3/TRBV12-4
CASRRRQGAYGEAFF
TGTGCCAGCAGACGACGACAGGGGGCTTATGGTGAAGCTTTCTTT
>TRBJ1-4|NA|NA|TRBV29-1
CSVPGLEKLFF
TGCAGCGTTCCGGGCCTGGAAAAACTGTTTTTT
>TRBJ1-2|NA|NA|TRBV7-9
CASISGGRNYGYTF
TGTGCCAGCATCAGCGGGGGGCGGAACTATGGCTACACCTTC
>TRBJ2-7|few|NA|TRBV4-2
CASSQDLPSHEQYF
TGTGCCAGCAGCCAAGATCTTCCCTCTCACGAGCAGTACTTC
>TRBJ1-1|few|TRBD1|TRBV7-9
CASSAGTVIMNTEAFF
TGTGCCAGCAGCGCCGGGACAGTAATTATGAACACTGAAGCTTTCTTT
>TRBJ1-1|NA|TRBD1|TRBV12-3/TRBV12-4
CASRPGQRSTEAFF
TGTGCCAGCAGACCGGGACAGAGGAGCACTGAAGCTTTCTTT
>TRBJ2-3|NA|NA|TRBV7-9
CASSPRGSGFTDTQYF
TGTGCCAGCAGCCCTCGGGGTAGCGGATTCACAGATACGCAGTATTTT
>TRBJ2-7|NA|TRBD2|TRBV18
CASSPPRQPIAWGGEQYF
TGTGCCAGCTCACCACCGAGACAGCCTATCGCTTGGGGGGGCGAGCAGTACTTC
>TRBJ1-2|few|NA|TRBV5-6
CASSPPRRDDGYTF
TGTGCCAGCAGCCCCCCTCGAAGGGATGATGGCTACACCTTC
>TRBJ2-2|NA|TRBD2|TRBV7-6
CASSGTSTSGGGTGELFF
TGTGCCAGCAGCGGGACATCTACTAGCGGAGGTGGGACCGGGGAGCTGTTTTTT